The clone carrying this TCR beta chain has a count of ten or more. The authors diagnosed from clinical symptoms, serum thyroxine, TRAb, thyroid ultrasound and orbital computed tomography. RNA transcripts were the template, and TCR beta CDR3 regions were amplified from them. An initial RT-PCR round employing HTBI primers preceded a second-round multiplex PCR. TCRdb fed the multiplex PCR reads into MiXCR, producing one record per CDR3 protein. The table shows approximately 160,000 distinct CDR3 sequences, with 37% occurring only once. These data originate in a study of Graves' ophthalmopathy and Graves' hyperthyroidism. This CDR3 is 15 amino acids long. The V gene lost 0 bases and the J gene lost 4 bases, with 12 bases spanning the gap. CDR1 and CDR2 (germline): DFQATT, SNEGSKA (reference sequence).

The J gene is TRBJ2-2, the V gene TRBV20-1; D unresolved. The source material was peripheral blood. The clonotype originates from a woman aged 40 to 50 with Graves' ophthalmopathy. The CDR3 loop is CSARDILHLTGELFF. The CDR3 coding sequence is TGCAGTGCTAGAGATATTTTACACCTCACCGGGGAGCTGTTTTTT.